The 32 T cell receptor beta chains reported below all come from one sample, sequenced in a study of cytomegalovirus exposure and HLA in healthy donors (dated by TCRdb to the late 2010s). The library was prepared using the immunoSEQ multiplex PCR assay. A mixture of 60 forward primers for TCR Vbeta segments and 13 reverse primers for TCR Jbeta segments was used in the multiplex PCR. Held by TCRdb, this immuneACCESS table contains in-frame sequences only and omits some clones. Under half of the omission traces to an unresolved V gene where checked; the cause of the rest is unknown. The sample profile shows 95,000 to 150,000 clones; about 76% of them were found once. About 30% of the sample comes from the top ten. Specimen: PBMCs. These TCRs come from a man aged 60-69 years in good health and CMV-seropositive.

The chain joins TRBV30 to TRBJ2-6; 9 positions agree with TRBD1. Trimming removed 8 bases from V and 3 bases from J; junction bases left unmatched: 5. Germline CDR1 GTSNPN, CDR2 SVGIG (reference sequence). The length of the CDR3 is 14 residues. Here the CDR3 reads CAQTGGGGANVLTF. The CDR3, as DNA: TGTGCCCAGACAGGGGGTGGTGGGGCCAACGTCCTGACTTTC.

This chain links TRBV7-2 with TRBJ2-5; 11 nucleotides line up with TRBD1. The CDR3 loop spans 15 amino acids. The ends lost 5 bases at V and 5 bases at J; junction bases unmatched: 7. Germline V gene data show CDR1 as SGHTA and CDR2 as FQGNSA. Written as DNA, the CDR3 is TGTGCCAGCAGCAACGGACAGGGGGCTTATGAGACCCAGTACTTC. Its translation: CASSNGQGAYETQYF.

The chain joins TRBV6-5 to TRBJ1-2, with unresolved D. Germline V gives CDR1 MNHEY, CDR2 SVGAGI. This CDR3 spans 11 amino acids. Trimming took 2 bases from V and 8 from J, leaving 6 bases between them. The CDR3 spells CASSYGGGYTF. The CDR3 nucleotides are TGTGCCAGCAGTTACGGCGGAGGCTACACCTTC.

The genes are TRBV13 and TRBJ2-7, with D uncertain. From germline, CDR1 is PRHDT and CDR2 FYEKMQ (reference sequence). The CDR3 runs to 18 residues. Between the trimmed V and J ends, which lost 6 bases and 6 bases, there was a span of 30 bases. Here the CDR3 DNA reads TGTGCCAGCAGTCAAAAAGTGCACCCAGTTGGCTTGGCTTCCGAGCAGTACTTC. Translated, it gives CASSQKVHPVGLASEQYF.

This clone appeared a few times. J is TRBJ2-7 and V is TRBV7-9, with D possibly matching TRBD2 (5 bases). V shed 5 bases and J shed 7 bases, with 15 bases lying between them. The CDR3 is 13 residues long. Germline lookup yields CDR1 SEHNR and CDR2 FQNEAQ (reference sequence). CDR3 region: CASSPTSTGEQYF. Written as DNA, the CDR3 is TGTGCCAGCAGCCCCACGAGTACGGGAGAGCAGTACTTC.

This chain joins TRBV2 and TRBJ2-1, with 14 positions matching TRBD2. The CDR3 has 15 residues. The V segment lost 7 bases and the J segment 7 bases; nucleotides outside the gene matches: 6. Germline V lookup: CDR1 SNHLY, CDR2 FYNNEI. CDR3 residues: CASTKRTSGGNEQFF. The CDR3 DNA sequence: TGTGCCAGCACGAAGAGGACTAGCGGGGGGAATGAGCAGTTCTTC. Combining the CDR3 with reference TRBV2 and TRBJ2-1 gives the whole variable domain EPEVTQTPSHQVTQMGQEVILRCVPISNHLYFYWYRQILGQKVEFLVSFYNNEISEKSEIFDDQFSVERPDGSNFTLKIRSTKLEDSAMYFCASTKRTSGGNEQFFGPGTRLTVL.

This clone was counted a few times. V gene TRBV7-2 combines with J gene TRBJ2-3; 12 bases are a match to TRBD2. This CDR3 contains 16 residues. Per the germline V gene, CDR1 is SGHTA and CDR2 is FQGNSA. Germline trimming cut 4 bases from V and 2 bases from J; bases unmatched to any gene: 4. The CDR3 reads CASSSRLAGDTDTQYF. CDR3 nucleotide sequence: TGTGCCAGCAGCTCCAGACTAGCGGGAGACACAGATACGCAGTATTTT.

This chain connects TRBV7-3 to TRBJ1-6; no clear D gene. V was cut by 1 base and J by 5 bases, with 9 bases left in between. The CDR3 contains 15 residues. From germline, CDR1 is SGHTA and CDR2 FQGTGA. In DNA, the CDR3 is TGTGCCAGCAGCTTAATGAGGCACCATAATTCACCCCTCCACTTT. As protein: CASSLMRHHNSPLHF.

The genes are TRBV2 and TRBJ1-2; 7 nucleotides align to TRBD1. CDR3 size: 15 residues. The V and J ends lost 3 bases and 2 bases, in that order; junction bases with no gene match: 6. The germline gives CDR1 SNHLY, CDR2 FYNNEI. CDR3 residues: CASSDSGQSNYGYTF. Here the CDR3 DNA reads TGTGCCAGCAGTGATTCGGGACAGTCAAACTATGGCTACACCTTC.

V and J are TRBV7-8 and TRBJ1-5, with unresolved D. Trimming left V 3 bases short and J 2 bases short, with 11 bases between. This CDR3 spans 15 amino acids. The germline gives CDR1 SGHVS, CDR2 FQNEAQ. The CDR3 protein is CASSFGGEGNQPQHF. For the CDR3, the DNA is TGTGCCAGCAGCTTTGGTGGGGAGGGCAATCAGCCCCAGCATTTT.

The chain joins TRBV6-5 to TRBJ2-7; D perhaps matches TRBD1 (6 bases). This CDR3 is built from 15 residues. Germline V CDR1 and CDR2: MNHEY, SVGAGI. V dropped 5 bases and J dropped 3 bases, with 17 bases sitting between them. CDR3 amino acids: CASSLRDTPGYEQYF. The CDR3 DNA reads TGTGCCAGCAGTCTCCGGGACACTCCCGGCTACGAGCAGTACTTC.

The chain recombines TRBV29-1 with TRBJ2-7; tentative D call: TRBD2 (6 bases). CDR1 and CDR2 from the germline V gene are SQVTM and ANQGSEA. V lost 7 bases and J lost 3, with 10 bases in between. This CDR3 has 11 amino acids. This CDR3 is CSALGGYEQYF. In DNA form, the CDR3 reads TGCAGCGCGCTCGGGGGCTACGAGCAGTACTTC.

The rearrangement joins TRBV28 to TRBJ2-2; 8 bases fit TRBD2. Unmatched junction bases numbered 4, after V lost 4 bases and J lost 3 bases. CDR3 length: 15 amino acids. CDR1 is MDHEN, CDR2 SYDVKM, per germline. The CDR3 protein is CASSSTSGYTGELFF. In DNA, the CDR3 is TGTGCCAGCAGTTCCACTAGCGGATACACCGGGGAGCTGTTTTTT.

This chain uses TRBV19 with TRBJ2-1; 7 bases line up with TRBD2. This CDR3 is 16 amino acids long. Germline CDR1 LNHDA, CDR2 SQIVND (reference sequence). Unmatched junction bases numbered 7, after V lost 5 bases and J lost 0 bases. This chain's CDR3 is CASSSAGRSSYNEQFF. Written as DNA, the CDR3 is TGTGCCAGTAGTTCAGCGGGAAGAAGCTCCTACAATGAGCAGTTCTTC.

This clone was seen a handful of times. V and J are TRBV28 and TRBJ1-1; weak D call: TRBD1 (5 bases). This CDR3 comprises 12 residues. Germline CDR1 MDHEN, CDR2 SYDVKM. V was shortened by 7 bases and J by 5 bases, with 11 bases between the two germline ends. This CDR3 reads CASTLRGTEAFF. The CDR3 DNA is TGTGCCAGCACCCTCCGGGGGACTGAAGCTTTCTTT.

This chain joins TRBV29-1 and TRBJ2-3; the D gene is possibly TRBD2 (6 bases). CDR3 size: 14 residues. V dropped 4 bases and J dropped 4 bases, with 15 bases sitting between them. Germline CDR1 reads SQVTM; CDR2 reads ANQGSEA. CDR3 residues: CSVAPSASADTQYF. CDR3 DNA: TGCAGCGTTGCCCCTAGCGCCAGTGCAGATACGCAGTATTTT.

The chain links TRBV15 to TRBJ1-2; the match to TRBD1 covers 8 bases. CDR1 is LNHNV and CDR2 is YYDKDF in the germline V gene (reference sequence). Unmatched junction bases numbered 13, after V lost 6 bases and J lost 4 bases. This CDR3 is built from 16 residues. This CDR3 reads CATSPPGQEAAYGYTF. CDR3 nucleotides: TGTGCCACCAGTCCCCCGGGACAGGAGGCGGCCTATGGCTACACCTTC.

This sequence joins TRBV5-4 and TRBJ2-1; 12 bases line up with TRBD2. The germline V gene encodes CDR1 SGHNT and CDR2 YYREEE (reference sequence). Trimming at V came to 4 bases and at J to 5 bases, leaving 16 bases not matched to a gene. This CDR3 has 19 amino acids. For the CDR3, the DNA is TGTGCCAGCAGCCCTAGGACTAGCGGGGCCACGGGGCGTCACAATGAGCAGTTCTTC. Its translation: CASSPRTSGATGRHNEQFF.

The J gene is TRBJ1-2, the V gene TRBV5-4; a weak D match, TRBD1 (6 bases). Germline lookup yields CDR1 SGHNT and CDR2 YYREEE (reference sequence). V gave up 4 bases and J gave up 5 bases, with 15 bases separating them. This CDR3 contains 14 residues. The CDR3 nucleotides are TGTGCCAGCAGCACAGGACAGTCACGTTATGGCTACACCTTC. Its translation is CASSTGQSRYGYTF.

The V gene is TRBV30, the J gene TRBJ2-5, with D possibly TRBD1 on 7 matching bases. V shed 1 base and J shed 5 bases, with 17 bases lying between them. The CDR3 sequence is 15 residues long. Germline lookup yields CDR1 GTSNPN and CDR2 SVGIG (reference sequence). The CDR3 loop reads CAWSGRQGRGETQYF. The CDR3 region has the DNA TGTGCCTGGAGTGGCCGACAGGGCCGGGGGGAGACCCAGTACTTC.

The chain employs TRBV5-5 and TRBJ2-1; TRBD2 agrees at 10 bases. The CDR3 loop spans 17 amino acids. The germline CDR1 and CDR2 sequences are SGHKS and YYEKEE (reference sequence). V trimming: 4 bases; J trimming: 7 bases; junction bases outside the gene matches: 14. The CDR3 bases are TGTGCCAGCAGCGTGGGTCGGACTGAGCGGGGGGGAAATGAGCAGTTCTTC. This translates into CASSVGRTERGGNEQFF.

V is TRBV29-1 and J is TRBJ1-4; maybe TRBD1 (6 bases). The CDR3 loop spans 15 amino acids. V lost 6 bases, J lost 4 bases, and 18 bases lay in between. The germline CDR1 and CDR2 sequences are SQVTM and ANQGSEA. CDR3: CSVQGLTGGNEKLFF. CDR3 bases: TGCAGCGTCCAGGGTTTGACAGGAGGTAATGAAAAACTGTTTTTT.

With regard to this clone: The junction shows a germline mismatch at one end, possibly a read error. Other DNA sequences in this sample translate to the same CDR3. V gene TRBV7-8 combines with J gene TRBJ1-2; unclear D gene. Germline CDR1 reads SGHVS; CDR2 reads FQNEAQ. CDR3 length: 14 amino acids. The CDR3 region is CASSPPRPNSGYTF. CDR3 in DNA: TGTGCCAGCAGCCCACCTCGCCCCAACTCTGGCTACACCTTC.

The chain couples TRBV30 to TRBJ1-1, with TRBD1 matching 11 bases. The CDR3 spans 10 residues. J gave up 10 bases and V 8 bases, and 3 bases lay outside the gene matches. Germline V gene sequence: CDR1 GTSNPN, CDR2 SVGIG (reference sequence). CDR3 DNA: TGTGCCACCGGGACAGGGGGAGCTTTCTTT. Protein product: CATGTGGAFF.

V is TRBV28 and J is TRBJ1-2; the D gene is possibly TRBD1 (6 bases). Trimming removed 4 bases from V and 0 bases from J, with 15 bases in between. Germline CDR1 reads MDHEN; CDR2 reads SYDVKM. This CDR3 spans 16 amino acids. The CDR3 DNA reads as TGTGCCAGCAGTTCCCACAACAGGGTACCTAACTATGGCTACACCTTC. This gives the protein CASSSHNRVPNYGYTF.

This clone was seen just once. The chain couples TRBV5-6 to TRBJ1-1; TRBD1 might be the D (5 bases). This CDR3 comprises 15 residues. Germline V gene data show CDR1 as SGHDT and CDR2 as YYEEEE. V lost 0 bases, J lost 1 base, and 10 bases lay in between. CDR3: CASSLAPGGNTEAFF. DNA of the CDR3: TGTGCCAGCAGCTTGGCCCCGGGGGGGAACACTGAAGCTTTCTTT.

The J gene is TRBJ2-1, the V gene TRBV7-9, with D possibly TRBD2 on 6 matching bases. Trimming stripped 4 bases from V and 5 bases from J, with 9 bases between. Germline-derived CDR1 and CDR2 are SEHNR and FQNEAQ (reference sequence). The CDR3 spans 13 residues. The CDR3 loop reads CASSWGVDNEQFF. The CDR3 DNA is TGTGCCAGCAGCTGGGGGGTTGACAATGAGCAGTTCTTC.

The chain recombines TRBV6-1 with TRBJ2-4; 8 bases are shared with TRBD1. After removal of 2 bases from V and 8 bases from J, the junction contained 14 bases not matched to a gene. The CDR3 is made up of 17 amino acids. Looked up from germline, CDR1 is MNHNS and CDR2 is SASEGT. CDR3 DNA: TGTGCCAGCAGTGAACCTGGGTGGACAGGGTACCGGGACATTCAGTACTTC. Its translation is CASSEPGWTGYRDIQYF.

This clone was detected once. This rearrangement joins TRBV5-1 to TRBJ1-4; TRBD1 might be the D (5 bases). The CDR3 contains 16 residues. Germline V gives CDR1 SGHRS, CDR2 YFSETQ. The ends were cut back, 4 bases at V and 0 bases at J, with 13 bases in the middle. The CDR3 sequence: CASSIDRAATNEKLFF. The CDR3 coding sequence is TGCGCCAGCAGCATAGACAGAGCTGCAACTAATGAAAAACTGTTTTTT.

This rearrangement joins TRBV5-1 to TRBJ1-2; D is perhaps TRBD1 (6 bases). Trimming removed 3 bases from V and 6 bases from J, with 9 bases in between. The length of the CDR3 is 12 residues. Germline V CDR1 and CDR2: SGHRS, YFSETQ. CDR3 protein: CASSSTGNGYTF. CDR3 DNA: TGCGCCAGCAGCTCCACAGGGAATGGCTACACCTTC.

In the case of this clone: This CDR3 is also generated by other DNA sequences in the sample. The chain links TRBV12-5 to TRBJ2-5; 7 bases map to TRBD2. Losses at the gene ends were 6 bases for V and 5 bases for J; bases not matched to a gene: 12. The germline gives CDR1 LGHNT, CDR2 FRNRAP. The CDR3 consists of 15 residues. CDR3 sequence (DNA): TGTGCTAGTGGCTCCCGCGGGGGAGCGGCTGAGACCCAGTACTTC. Protein sequence: CASGSRGGAAETQYF.

This clone was detected only a few times. The chain couples TRBV5-1 to TRBJ1-5, with D perhaps TRBD1 (5 bases). CDR1 and CDR2 from the germline V gene are SGHRS and YFSETQ. The V gene lost 0 bases and the J gene lost 0 bases, with 13 bases spanning the gap. This CDR3 is built from 17 residues. The CDR3 region is CASSLGAGPYSNQPQHF. The DNA for the CDR3 is TGCGCCAGCAGCTTGGGAGCAGGGCCTTATAGCAATCAGCCCCAGCATTTT.